This TCR beta chain was recovered during a study of blood T cell repertoires in COVID-19. About the study: T cells, B-cell-depleted T cells, or PBMCs provided the cDNA or gDNA that served as material.

This clone appeared once. This CDR3 spans 15 amino acids. Germline V lookup: CDR1 MNHEY, CDR2 SMNVEV (reference sequence). V trimming: 6 bases; J trimming: 0 bases; junction bases outside the gene matches: 6. TCRdb keeps only in-frame clones here, not all; method: immunoSEQ multiplex PCR. The sample lists 88,000 or so clones, approximately 83% seen once, with roughly 9% in the top ten. The sample comprised peripheral blood. This chain links TRBV27 with TRBJ2-7, with 9 bases that match TRBD2. The TCR was taken from a human donor in a cohort sampled during active COVID-19. The CDR3 loop is CASRDSGSYSYEQYF. As DNA, the CDR3 is TGTGCCAGCAGAGATAGCGGGAGCTACTCCTACGAGCAGTACTTC.